The present entry profiles one T cell receptor (beta chain) with its context. Its antigen has not been determined. Nothing much larger sits one base from this clone, and base qualities are not available. The immunoSEQ Assay, a bias-controlled multiplex PCR, was used to amplify TCRbeta CDR3 regions from genomic DNA. As for the original processing: The number of nucleated cells in each sample was estimated by amplification of reference gene primers within the assay. To quantify the absolute abundance of each unique TCRbeta CDR3 rearrangement, sequence reads were collapsed and filtered. For each sample, productive Simpson clonality was calculated by taking the square root of Simpson's diversity index across productive rearrangements. TCRdb obtained this table from immuneACCESS and retained in-frame rearrangements with V and J assigned. These tables miss some clones; where compared with another copy, unresolved V genes account for less than half of the shortfall, and the remainder is unexplained. D and trimming were read from the DNA, whereas the V and J calls and clone size are those reported in that table. This sample has 150,000 to 200,000 clones in its table, and 60% to 80% of those were observed once. The ten largest clones add up to 15% to 20% of the sample.

At the junction V is shortened by 4 bases and J by 6 bases; bases outside the gene matches: 15. In the germline V gene, CDR1 corresponds to KGHSH and CDR2 to LQKENI. The CDR3, cysteine through phenylalanine, is 16 amino acids long. Only the CDR3 region is kept as DNA, spanning 48 bases read in frame from base 1. The data were obtained in a study of blood T cell repertoires in COVID-19 (dated by TCRdb to the early 2020s). In the study overall: Samples covering the acute and convalescent phases of COVID-19 were provided by collaborators in the United States, Italy and Spain. Where available, HLA class I and class II types were obtained from metadata supplied by the sample provider rather than from assay-based typing. The material from the prospective study consisted of cDNA or gDNA derived from T cells, B-cell-depleted T cells, or PBMCs. A freely available public database, intended as a resource for researchers studying the immune response to SARS-CoV-2, is where the repertoires were released. Deeply sampled blood TCRbeta repertoires from subjects exposed to, actively infected with, or recovered from COVID-19 were included in the dataset. Samples were obtained from the ongoing ImmuneRACE study (first 160 participants) and from 1,254 subjects provided by 6 global collaborators. A de-identified subject ID, COVID-19 status, age in years and sex were almost always included in the sample metadata.

Study-level results and caveats: Clinical and demographic metadata were provided uncurated, with the amount varying by source and participant.

Collaborating institutions collected whole blood in K2EDTA tubes following their own protocols. Collaborator samples were shipped for TCRbeta analysis as frozen whole blood, isolated PBMCs, or DNA extracted from either sample type. The sample taken for sequencing was peripheral blood. The sequence is built from TRBV18 and TRBJ2-7, with 7 middle bases fitting TRBD2. This clonotype originated in a man aged 55 to 70 with active or convalescent COVID-19. Here is the DNA: TGTGCCAGCTCACGGGGGGGGGAAGTCCGATCGACCGAGCAGTACTTC. Its translation is CASSRGGEVRSTEQYF.